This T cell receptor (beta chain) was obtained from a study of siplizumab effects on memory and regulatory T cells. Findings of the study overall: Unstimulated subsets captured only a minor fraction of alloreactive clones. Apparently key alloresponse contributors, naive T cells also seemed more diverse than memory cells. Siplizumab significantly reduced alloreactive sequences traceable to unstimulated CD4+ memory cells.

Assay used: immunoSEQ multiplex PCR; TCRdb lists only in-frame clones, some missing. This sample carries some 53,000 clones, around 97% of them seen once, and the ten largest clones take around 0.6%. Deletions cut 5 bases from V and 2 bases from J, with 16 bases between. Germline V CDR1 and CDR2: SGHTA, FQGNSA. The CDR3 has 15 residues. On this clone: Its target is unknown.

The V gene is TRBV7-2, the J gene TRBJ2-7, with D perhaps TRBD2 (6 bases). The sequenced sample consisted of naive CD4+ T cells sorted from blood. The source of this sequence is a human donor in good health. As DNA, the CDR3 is TGTGCCAGCAGCGGATCCGGGACTGGACCCTACGAGCAGTACTTC. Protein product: CASSGSGTGPYEQYF.